What follows describes a single T cell receptor beta chain. Antigen unknown. The sample originates from a study of CD4+ T cells in melanoma. Germline V gives CDR1 LNHDA, CDR2 SQIVND (reference sequence). Trimming shortened V by 8 bases and J by 0 bases, and 21 bases separated the two germline ends. This CDR3 has 17 amino acids. Sequencing was performed with immunoSEQ multiplex PCR; in TCRdb, only in-frame clones are kept and a portion is missing. The sample shows about 13,000 clones, 68% of them seen only once. General study findings and limits: A reported correlation linked neoantigen-specific CD4+ T cells to CD8+, macrophage and B cell function.

This TCR derives from a human donor with melanoma. The chain employs TRBV19 and TRBJ2-3, with a tentative D call TRBD2 (6 bases). Input material: cells from a culture (not recorded whether cultured in vitro). The CDR3 DNA is TGTGCCAGTGGGGTGTATAGCGGAGCCCGTAGCACAGATACGCAGTATTTT. It yields the protein CASGVYSGARSTDTQYF.